These 10 T cell receptor beta chains share one sample of origin, sequenced in a study of blood T cell repertoires in COVID-19. Produced via immunoSEQ multiplex PCR; TCRdb's table is partial and in-frame only. The repertoire holds about 200,000 clones, about four fifths seen once, with roughly 8.2% in the top ten. Material: peripheral blood. The receptor set was obtained from a woman aged 45 to 65 with acute or convalescent COVID-19.

V is TRBV11-2 and J is TRBJ2-4; tentatively, D is TRBD2 (6 bases). This CDR3 is 16 amino acids long. CDR1 SGHAT and CDR2 FQNNGV come from the germline V gene. V shed 1 base and J shed 0 bases, with 10 bases lying between them. CDR3 DNA sequence: TGTGCCAGCAGCTTAGCGTGGGGGGTAGCCAAAAACATTCAGTACTTC. Amino acids: CASSLAWGVAKNIQYF.

The chain is built from TRBV21-1 and TRBJ2-7; the table's TRBD1 call for D was not verified on the DNA. TRBV21-1 is marked as a pseudogene. The CDR3 is made up of 15 amino acids. CDR3 DNA sequence: TGTGCCAGCAGCAAAGCGCCAGGGGATCCTTACGAGCAGTACTTC. It yields the protein CASSKAPGDPYEQYF.

Note on this clone: Distinct nucleotide sequences in the sample also encode this CDR3. The chain joins TRBV6-5 to TRBJ1-5; the D gene is possibly TRBD1 (5 bases). The CDR3 sequence is 13 residues long. The germline gives CDR1 MNHEY, CDR2 SVGAGI. V shed 2 bases and J shed 7 bases, with 9 bases lying between them. The CDR3 loop reads CASSYRGGQPQHF. The CDR3 coding sequence is TGTGCCAGCAGTTACAGGGGTGGACAGCCCCAGCATTTT.

The rearrangement uses TRBV9 and TRBJ2-7; possible D gene TRBD2, 6 bases. V was trimmed by 4 bases and J by 6 bases, leaving 11 bases between them. CDR1 is SGDLS and CDR2 is YYNGEE in the germline V gene. The CDR3 is 12 residues long. Here the CDR3 DNA reads TGTGCCAGCAGCATTACTAGCTCCGAGCAGTACTTC. This sequence encodes CASSITSSEQYF.

The chain links TRBV7-3 to TRBJ2-1, with D perhaps TRBD2 (5 bases). The CDR3 spans 13 residues. The V gene's germline CDR1 is SGHTA and CDR2 FQGTGA. Trimming pared 1 base from V and 7 bases from J, leaving 8 bases between. CDR3 bases: TGTGCCAGCAGCTTAAGAGGGAGAAATGAGCAGTTCTTC. This encodes CASSLRGRNEQFF. The complete variable domain, with remaining parts taken from reference TRBV7-3 and TRBJ2-1, reads GAGVSQTPSNKVTEKGKYVELRCDPISGHTALYWYRQSLGQGPEFLIYFQGTGAADDSGLPNDRFFAVRPEGSVSTLKIQRTERGDSAVYLCASSLRGRNEQFFGPGTRLTVL.

This chain connects TRBV19 to TRBJ2-7; 7 bases agree with TRBD1. The CDR3 loop spans 13 amino acids. CDR1 and CDR2 from the germline V gene are LNHDA and SQIVND (reference sequence). The V segment lost 6 bases and the J segment 7 bases; nucleotides outside the gene matches: 9. This CDR3 is CASSPGTVIEQYF. The CDR3 nucleotides read TGTGCCAGTAGCCCAGGGACAGTTATTGAGCAGTACTTC.

This clone has more than one count but fewer than ten. This sequence joins TRBV2 and TRBJ2-2; maybe TRBD2 (9 bases). This CDR3 is 16 amino acids long. Germline CDR1 SNHLY, CDR2 FYNNEI. V lost 8 bases to trimming and J lost 6 bases, with 22 bases between them. This CDR3 is CASVQGASGEAGELFF. In DNA form, the CDR3 reads TGTGCCAGCGTTCAGGGGGCTAGCGGGGAGGCCGGGGAGCTGTTTTTT.

The chain has TRBV5-1 and TRBJ1-5; D not certain. Germline CDR1 is SGHRS and CDR2 is YFSETQ. Trimming pared 0 bases from V and 0 bases from J, leaving 7 bases between. This CDR3 has 15 residues. CDR3 region: CASSLDGFSNQPQHF. In nucleotides, the CDR3 is TGCGCCAGCAGCTTGGACGGGTTTAGCAATCAGCCCCAGCATTTT.

This clone was found once. The chain is built from TRBV7-8 and TRBJ2-5; perhaps TRBD2 as D (6 bases). Germline assignment: CDR1 SGHVS and CDR2 FQNEAQ. The CDR3 has 15 amino acids. Trimming stripped 4 bases from V and 3 bases from J, with 15 bases between. CDR3 loop: CASSSFGRGKETQYF. The DNA for the CDR3 is TGTGCCAGCAGCTCTTTCGGGCGGGGTAAAGAGACCCAGTACTTC. Drawing the rest from reference TRBV7-8 and TRBJ2-5, the complete variable domain is GAGVSQSPRYKVAKRGQDVALRCDPISGHVSLFWYQQALGQGPEFLTYFQNEAQLDKSGLPSDRFFAERPEGSVSTLKIQRTQQEDSAVYLCASSSFGRGKETQYFGPGTRLLVL.

Only a few counts were recorded for this clone. The J gene is TRBJ1-5, the V gene TRBV19; maybe TRBD1 (6 bases). The CDR3 is 15 residues long. From germline, CDR1 is LNHDA and CDR2 SQIVND (reference sequence). V lost 5 bases and J lost 10, with 21 bases in between. The CDR3 bases are TGTGCCAGTAGTTCATCGGGGGCGGGGGCCGCTCCCCAGCATTTT. Its protein is CASSSSGAGAAPQHF.